Below are 25 T cell receptor beta chains sequenced from a single sample in a study of T cell responses to AZD1222 COVID-19 vaccine. Sequencing used immunoSEQ multiplex PCR; TCRdb keeps in-frame clones, though not all of them. The table lists about 100,000 clones, 88% of them singletons. The source material was peripheral blood, sampled on day 0 of AZD1222 vaccination. These receptors were obtained from an adult in good health.

The chain carries TRBV30 and TRBJ2-1, with 8 bases lining up with TRBD2. CDR3 length: 13 residues. The V segment lost 3 bases and the J segment 4 bases; nucleotides outside the gene matches: 2. Germline-derived CDR1 and CDR2 are GTSNPN and SVGIG (reference sequence). As DNA, the CDR3 is TGTGCCTGGAGAAGCGGGGGTTACAATGAGCAGTTCTTC. Translation: CAWRSGGYNEQFF.

The chain employs TRBV28 and TRBJ1-1; 7 nucleotides line up with TRBD1. Germline values: CDR1 MDHEN, CDR2 SYDVKM. J lost 3 bases, V lost 5 bases, and 3 bases had no gene match. This CDR3 contains 13 residues. CDR3: CASSITGDTEAFF. CDR3 sequence (DNA): TGTGCCAGCAGTATCACAGGGGACACTGAAGCTTTCTTT.

This chain uses TRBV24-1 with TRBJ2-1, with TRBD1 matching over 11 bases. Trimming cost V 3 bases and J 6 bases; bases outside gene matches: 21. The CDR3 loop spans 21 amino acids. Germline CDR1 reads KGHDR; CDR2 reads SFDVKD. The CDR3 loop is CATSDPWTGGGLPDRVNEQFF. The CDR3 DNA reads TGTGCCACCAGTGATCCCTGGACAGGGGGCGGATTACCGGACAGGGTCAATGAGCAGTTCTTC.

The chain joins TRBV27 to TRBJ2-1; 7 bases are a match to TRBD2. The CDR3 is 15 residues long. After removal of 3 bases from V and 1 base from J, the junction contained 3 bases not matched to a gene. Looked up from germline, CDR1 is MNHEY and CDR2 is SMNVEV (reference sequence). The CDR3 reads CASSLNGGSYNEQFF. The CDR3 DNA reads as TGTGCCAGCAGTTTGAACGGGGGGTCCTACAATGAGCAGTTCTTC.

This clone was observed once. The chain is built from TRBV7-9 and TRBJ2-2; 9 bases map to TRBD1. V dropped 5 bases and J dropped 8; count of bases not matched to a gene: 12. The CDR3 extends over 16 amino acids. In germline, CDR1 is SEHNR, CDR2 FQNEAQ (reference sequence). CDR3 nucleotides: TGTGCCAGCAGCCGGCTGGGACAGGGAGCATCGGGGGAGCTGTTTTTT. It translates to CASSRLGQGASGELFF.

J is TRBJ2-1 and V is TRBV6-5; D gene unclear. The CDR3 consists of 13 residues. The V gene's germline CDR1 is MNHEY and CDR2 SVGAGI. Trimming shortened V by 5 bases and J by 6 bases, and 11 bases separated the two germline ends. The CDR3 nucleotides are TGTGCCAGCAGTCTTTTATGGGGCAATGAGCAGTTCTTC. It encodes CASSLLWGNEQFF.

This rearrangement joins TRBV4-3 to TRBJ2-2, with TRBD2 identical over 12 bases. CDR3 length equals 18 residues. V shed 1 base and J 1 base; nucleotides not matched to a gene: 4. CDR1 is LGHNA, CDR2 YSLEER, per germline. This CDR3 is CASSQGLAGGMNTGELFF. CDR3 DNA: TGCGCCAGCAGCCAAGGGCTAGCGGGAGGGATGAACACCGGGGAGCTGTTTTTT.

The J gene is TRBJ2-7, the V gene TRBV27; D not certain. This CDR3 is built from 15 residues. Germline CDR1 reads MNHEY; CDR2 reads SMNVEV (reference sequence). V was pared by 5 bases and J by 1 base, with 15 bases between. The CDR3 DNA is TGTGCCAGCAGTAACTCCCGCGGCAGTTCCTACGAGCAGTACTTC. Translating gives CASSNSRGSSYEQYF.

V and J are TRBV19 and TRBJ2-1; D is ambiguous. The CDR3 is 14 amino acids. V lost 5 bases and J 0 bases, leaving 8 bases between the germline ends. From germline, CDR1 is LNHDA and CDR2 SQIVND (reference sequence). In DNA, the CDR3 is TGTGCCAGTAGTGAGCCGAGCTCCTACAATGAGCAGTTCTTC. Translating it yields CASSEPSSYNEQFF.

The CDR3 spells CASRETGMNEQFF. CDR3 DNA: TGTGCCAGCAGAGAGACAGGGATGAATGAGCAGTTCTTC. The chain has TRBV12-3 or TRBV12-4 and TRBJ2-1, with 7 nucleotides matching TRBD1. The V and J ends lost 6 bases and 7 bases, in that order; junction bases with no gene match: 6. The CDR3 runs to 13 residues.

The chain uses TRBV11-3 and TRBJ2-3; TRBD1 matches 11 bases. CDR3 length: 17 residues. J was trimmed by 1 base and V by 0 bases; bases with no gene match: 3. The germline V gene has CDR1 SGHNT and CDR2 YENEEA. The CDR3 loop reads CASSLEGQGGRTDTQYF. As DNA, the CDR3 is TGTGCCAGCAGCTTAGAGGGACAGGGGGGACGCACAGATACGCAGTATTTT.

This chain connects TRBV18 to TRBJ2-7; D is undetermined. The germline V gene encodes CDR1 KGHSH and CDR2 LQKENI. The CDR3 runs to 13 residues. The germline V and J ends were trimmed by 6 bases and 3 bases, with 12 bases remaining between them. In DNA form, the CDR3 reads TGTGCCAGCTCTGATATAGAGGACTACGAGCAGTACTTC. Protein: CASSDIEDYEQYF.

The rearrangement joins TRBV11-2 to TRBJ1-4, with unresolved D. The CDR3 spans 14 residues. Trimming removed 1 base from V and 4 bases from J, with 7 bases in between. Germline V gene data show CDR1 as SGHAT and CDR2 as FQNNGV. The CDR3 DNA reads TGTGCCAGCAGCTTAGTGGGAGATAATGAAAAACTGTTTTTT. It yields the protein CASSLVGDNEKLFF.

This clone was observed a few times. V usage is TRBV11-2 and J usage is TRBJ1-6, with D perhaps TRBD1 (6 bases). V was pared by 10 bases and J by 9 bases, with 16 bases between. This CDR3 region has 13 residues. Germline V gives CDR1 SGHAT, CDR2 FQNNGV. This CDR3 is CATREQGSSPLHF. CDR3 DNA sequence: TGTGCCACCAGAGAACAGGGATCTTCACCCCTCCACTTT. Complete variable domain (other parts from reference TRBV11-2 and TRBJ1-6): EAGVAQSPRYKIIEKRQSVAFWCNPISGHATLYWYQQILGQGPKLLIQFQNNGVVDDSQLPKDRFSAERLKGVDSTLKIQPAKLEDSAVYLCATREQGSSPLHFGNGTRLTVT.

The CDR3 sequence is CASSAGYTQYF. CDR3 nucleotides: TGTGCCAGCAGTGCCGGTTATACGCAGTATTTT. V gene TRBV2 combines with J gene TRBJ2-3; D gene ambiguous. V shed 4 bases and J shed 7 bases, with 6 bases lying between them. The CDR3 is 11 amino acids. CDR1 and CDR2 from the germline V gene are SNHLY and FYNNEI.

The genes are TRBV2 and TRBJ1-3; D not resolved. The CDR3 has 16 amino acids. The V end was cut by 3 bases, the J end by 0 bases, with 12 bases between. Germline assignment: CDR1 SNHLY and CDR2 FYNNEI. In nucleotides, the CDR3 is TGTGCCAGCAGTGACAGGTTGCAGAGCTCTGGAAACACCATATATTTT. It codes for CASSDRLQSSGNTIYF.

The CDR3 nucleotides read TGTGCCAGCAGTATGAGGGCGGGGGATATCGATACGCAGTATTTT. Protein product: CASSMRAGDIDTQYF. The chain links TRBV6-2 or TRBV6-3 to TRBJ2-3, with TRBD2 matching over 7 bases. Germline assignment: CDR1 MNHEY and CDR2 SVGEGT. This CDR3 has 15 residues. Losses at the gene ends were 5 bases for V and 6 bases for J; bases not matched to a gene: 11.

CDR3 region: CASSSLAGAGWQFF. CDR3 nucleotides: TGTGCCAGCAGCTCTTTAGCGGGAGCGGGTTGGCAGTTCTTC. The chain joins TRBV5-4 to TRBJ2-1; 9 bases map to TRBD2. Germline V gene lookup returns CDR1 SGHNT and CDR2 YYREEE (reference sequence). The CDR3 covers 14 residues. Trimming cost V 3 bases and J 12 bases; bases outside gene matches: 10. Drawing the rest from reference TRBV5-4 and TRBJ2-1, the complete variable domain is ETGVTQSPTHLIKTRGQQVTLRCSSQSGHNTVSWYQQALGQGPQFIFQYYREEENGRGNFPPRFSGLQFPNYSSELNVNALELDDSALYLCASSSLAGAGWQFFGPGTRLTVL.

The chain is built from TRBV5-1 and TRBJ2-1, with 7 bases aligning to TRBD2. The J segment lost 0 bases and the V segment lost 8 bases, leaving 8 bases of the junction unmatched. CDR1 SGHRS and CDR2 YFSETQ come from the germline V gene. The CDR3 is made up of 15 amino acids. The CDR3 protein is CASTSSGSSYNEQFF. The CDR3 DNA reads as TGCGCCAGTACCTCTAGCGGCAGCTCCTACAATGAGCAGTTCTTC.

The chain has TRBV11-2 and TRBJ2-1; 11 bases align to TRBD2. V gave up 7 bases and J gave up 8 bases; unmatched junction bases: 13. The CDR3 runs 16 residues. Germline CDR1 SGHAT, CDR2 FQNNGV. CDR3 in amino acids: CASTTFSLAGGHEQFF. CDR3 nucleotides: TGTGCCAGCACCACTTTCTCCCTAGCGGGAGGCCATGAGCAGTTCTTC.

This clone has just a few counts. V usage is TRBV30 and J usage is TRBJ1-2; TRBD1 might be the D (5 bases). The CDR3 is 14 residues long. Trimming shortened V by 3 bases and J by 3 bases, and 14 bases separated the two germline ends. Germline values: CDR1 GTSNPN, CDR2 SVGIG (reference sequence). In nucleotides, the CDR3 is TGTGCCTGGAGCATTCAGGGCTTCCACTATGGCTACACCTTC. This gives the protein CAWSIQGFHYGYTF.

This chain connects TRBV12-5 to TRBJ1-2; TRBD1 is a possible D gene (6 bases). This CDR3 comprises 15 residues. Trimming shortened V by 0 bases and J by 8 bases, and 16 bases separated the two germline ends. Per the germline V gene, CDR1 is LGHNT and CDR2 is FRNRAP. In DNA, the CDR3 is TGTGCTAGTGGTTTGGTATCGGGGGGCGCGGTCGGCTACACCTTC. This encodes CASGLVSGGAVGYTF.

The chain recombines TRBV10-3 with TRBJ2-7; TRBD2 matches 11 bases. The CDR3 has 15 amino acids. J lost 4 bases, V lost 9 bases, and 11 bases had no gene match. Germline assignment: CDR1 ENHRY and CDR2 SYGVKD. DNA of the CDR3: TGTGCCATGGGGTCGGGACTAGCGGCCAGTTACGAGCAGTACTTC. This codes for CAMGSGLAASYEQYF.

In its sample, this clone was seen a few times. This chain's CDR3 is CASSLEVEGGTDTQYF. As DNA, the CDR3 is TGTGCCAGCAGCTTAGAAGTGGAGGGGGGCACAGATACGCAGTATTTT. The J gene is TRBJ2-3, the V gene TRBV7-6; either TRBD1 or TRBD2 may supply D (6 bases each). This CDR3 contains 16 residues. Germline loops: CDR1 SGHVS, CDR2 FNYEAQ. V dropped 1 base and J dropped 1 base, with 12 bases sitting between them.

The chain couples TRBV5-1 to TRBJ1-1, with unresolved D. This CDR3 has 14 amino acids. Trimming removed 3 bases from V and 1 base from J, with 10 bases in between. Germline V lookup: CDR1 SGHRS, CDR2 YFSETQ. In nucleotides, the CDR3 is TGCGCCAGCAGCTGGGGTGGAAGGAACACTGAAGCTTTCTTT. Its protein is CASSWGGRNTEAFF.